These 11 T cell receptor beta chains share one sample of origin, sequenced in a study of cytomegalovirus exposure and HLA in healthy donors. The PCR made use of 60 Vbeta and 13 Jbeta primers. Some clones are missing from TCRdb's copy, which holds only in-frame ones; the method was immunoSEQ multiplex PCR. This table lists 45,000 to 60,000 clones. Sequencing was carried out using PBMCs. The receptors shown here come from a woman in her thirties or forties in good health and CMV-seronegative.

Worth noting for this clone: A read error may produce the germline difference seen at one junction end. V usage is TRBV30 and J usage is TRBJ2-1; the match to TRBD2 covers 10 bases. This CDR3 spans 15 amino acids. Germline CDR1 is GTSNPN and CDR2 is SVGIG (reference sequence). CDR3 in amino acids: CAGSSASGGRGEQFF. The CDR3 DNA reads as TGTGCCGGGAGTTCTGCTAGCGGGGGCAGGGGGGAGCAGTTCTTC.

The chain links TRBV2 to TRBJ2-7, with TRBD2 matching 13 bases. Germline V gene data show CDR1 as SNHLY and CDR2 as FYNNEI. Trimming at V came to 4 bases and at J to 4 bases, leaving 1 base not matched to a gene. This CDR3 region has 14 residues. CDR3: CASSGTSGGYEQYF. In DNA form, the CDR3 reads TGTGCCAGCAGTGGGACTAGCGGGGGTTACGAGCAGTACTTC. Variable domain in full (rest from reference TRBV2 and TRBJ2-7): EPEVTQTPSHQVTQMGQEVILRCVPISNHLYFYWYRQILGQKVEFLVSFYNNEISEKSEIFDDQFSVERPDGSNFTLKIRSTKLEDSAMYFCASSGTSGGYEQYFGPGTRLTVT.

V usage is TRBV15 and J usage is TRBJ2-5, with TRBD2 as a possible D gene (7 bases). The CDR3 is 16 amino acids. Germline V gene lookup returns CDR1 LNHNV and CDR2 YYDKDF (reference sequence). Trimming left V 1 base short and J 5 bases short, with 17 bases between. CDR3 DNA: TGTGCCACCAGCAGAGCCGAAGGGGGGGGGCCGGAGACCCAGTACTTC. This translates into CATSRAEGGGPETQYF. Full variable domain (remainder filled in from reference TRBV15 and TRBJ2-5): DAMVIQNPRYQVTQFGKPVTLSCSQTLNHNVMYWYQQKSSQAPKLLFHYYDKDFNNEADTPDNFQSRRPNTSFCFLDIRSPGLGDTAMYLCATSRAEGGGPETQYFGPGTRLLVL.

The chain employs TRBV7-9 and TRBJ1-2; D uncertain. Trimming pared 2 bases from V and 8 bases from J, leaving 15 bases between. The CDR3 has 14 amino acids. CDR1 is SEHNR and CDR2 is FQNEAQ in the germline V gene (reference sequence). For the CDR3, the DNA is TGTGCCAGCAGCTTATCCCCCGCCGCGGGGGGCTACACCTTC. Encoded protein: CASSLSPAAGGYTF.

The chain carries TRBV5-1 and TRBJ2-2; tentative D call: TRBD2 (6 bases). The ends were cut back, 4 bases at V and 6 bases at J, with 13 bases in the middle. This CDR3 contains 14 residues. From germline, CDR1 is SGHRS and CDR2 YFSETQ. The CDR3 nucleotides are TGCGCCAGCAGCCCCCAGACGGGGGCCGGGGAGCTGTTTTTT. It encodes CASSPQTGAGELFF.

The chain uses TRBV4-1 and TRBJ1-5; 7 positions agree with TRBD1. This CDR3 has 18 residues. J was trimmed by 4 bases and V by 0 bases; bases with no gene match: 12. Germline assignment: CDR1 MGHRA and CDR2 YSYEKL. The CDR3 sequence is CASSQDGAGTAFNQPQHF. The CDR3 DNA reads TGCGCCAGCAGCCAAGATGGTGCCGGGACAGCCTTTAATCAGCCCCAGCATTTT.

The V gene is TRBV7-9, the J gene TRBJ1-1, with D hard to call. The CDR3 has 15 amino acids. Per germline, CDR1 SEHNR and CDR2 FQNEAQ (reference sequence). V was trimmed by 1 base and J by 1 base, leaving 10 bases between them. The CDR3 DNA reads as TGTGCCAGCAGCTTAGGATTCGGGAAGAACACTGAAGCTTTCTTT. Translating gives CASSLGFGKNTEAFF.

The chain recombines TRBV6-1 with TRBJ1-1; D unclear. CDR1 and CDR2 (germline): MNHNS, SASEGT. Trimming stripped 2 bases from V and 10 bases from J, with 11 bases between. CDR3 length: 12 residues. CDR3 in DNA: TGTGCCAGCAGTGAACTGAGGGCAGGAGCTTTCTTT. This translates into CASSELRAGAFF.

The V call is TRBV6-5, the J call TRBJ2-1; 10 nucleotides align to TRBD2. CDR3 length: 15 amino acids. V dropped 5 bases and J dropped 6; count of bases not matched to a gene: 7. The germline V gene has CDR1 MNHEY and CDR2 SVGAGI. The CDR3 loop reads CASSPQGLAVNEQFF. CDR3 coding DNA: TGTGCCAGCAGTCCCCAAGGACTAGCGGTCAATGAGCAGTTCTTC.

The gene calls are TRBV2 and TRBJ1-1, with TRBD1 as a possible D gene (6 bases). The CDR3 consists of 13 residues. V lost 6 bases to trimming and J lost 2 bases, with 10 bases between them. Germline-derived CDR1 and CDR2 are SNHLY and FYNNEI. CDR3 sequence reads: CASSWDTNTEAFF. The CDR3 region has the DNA TGTGCCAGCAGCTGGGACACCAACACTGAAGCTTTCTTT.

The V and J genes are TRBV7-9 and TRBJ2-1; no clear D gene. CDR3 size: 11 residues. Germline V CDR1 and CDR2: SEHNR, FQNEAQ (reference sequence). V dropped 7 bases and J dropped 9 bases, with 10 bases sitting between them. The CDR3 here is CASTPNSEQFF. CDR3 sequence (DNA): TGTGCCAGCACTCCAAATAGTGAGCAGTTCTTC.